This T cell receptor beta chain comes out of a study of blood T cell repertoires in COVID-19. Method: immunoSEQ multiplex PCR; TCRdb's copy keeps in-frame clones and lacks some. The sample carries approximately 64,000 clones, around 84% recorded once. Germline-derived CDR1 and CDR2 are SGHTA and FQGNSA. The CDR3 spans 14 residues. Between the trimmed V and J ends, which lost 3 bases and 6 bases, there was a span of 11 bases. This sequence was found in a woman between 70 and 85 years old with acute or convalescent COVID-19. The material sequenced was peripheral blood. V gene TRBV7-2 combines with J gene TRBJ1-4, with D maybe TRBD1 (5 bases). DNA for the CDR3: TGTGCCAGCAGCTTCAATAGGGGTGATGAAAAACTGTTTTTT. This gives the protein CASSFNRGDEKLFF.